This TCR beta chain comes out of a study of T cell repertoires in cytomegalovirus infection. Study-level background: Public signatures in TCR beta pointed to CMV infection and matching HLA type.

A note on this clonotype: Its specificity is unknown.

Study-level findings and limits: Ex vivo responses were dominated by HLA-C-restricted CMV-specific TCR beta clonotypes.

One entry per CDR3 protein, called by TCRdb with MiXCR from the reads. The sample has nearly 700,000 distinct CDR3 sequences, roughly 33% seen once. Losses at the gene ends were 1 base for V and 3 bases for J; bases not matched to a gene: 4. From germline, CDR1 is DFQATT and CDR2 SNEGSKA (reference sequence). This CDR3 contains 17 residues. This receptor was identified in a human donor in good health (CMV status not recorded). Some clones in this sample may be carry-over from other donors' samples. This sequence joins TRBV20-1 and TRBJ2-3, with TRBD2 identical over 16 bases. Sequenced here: cultured PBMCs, sampled from culture after CMV antigen stimulation. The CDR3 nucleotides are TGCAGTGCTAGAGCGGGACTAGCGGGGGGGGGGACAGATACGCAGTATTTT. Its translation: CSARAGLAGGGTDTQYF.